What follows describes a single TCR beta chain. What it binds is unknown. Other DNA sequences in the same sample also yield this CDR3. This sample was taken from a study of T cell responses to AZD1222 COVID-19 vaccine. Germline CDR1 and CDR2: MNHEY and SVGAGI. V lost 6 bases and J lost 4, with 6 bases in between. The CDR3 contains 11 residues. Data came from immunoSEQ multiplex PCR; TCRdb stores just in-frame clones and leaves some out. The data contain approximately 90,000 clones, roughly 92% of them singletons. Study-level results: Variant regions that are unmutated are reportedly the target of nearly half of spike-specific TCRs. Donors skewed white British and female; clonal diversity was possibly underestimated. Only a handful of people who got AZD1222 tested seropositive at baseline.

This sample comprised peripheral blood, obtained on day 0 of AZD1222 vaccination. The sequence was collected from an adult in good health. The chain is built from TRBV6-5 and TRBJ2-5; D uncertain. For the CDR3, the DNA is TGTGCCAGCAGCCAAGGAGAGACCCAGTACTTC. It specifies CASSQGETQYF.